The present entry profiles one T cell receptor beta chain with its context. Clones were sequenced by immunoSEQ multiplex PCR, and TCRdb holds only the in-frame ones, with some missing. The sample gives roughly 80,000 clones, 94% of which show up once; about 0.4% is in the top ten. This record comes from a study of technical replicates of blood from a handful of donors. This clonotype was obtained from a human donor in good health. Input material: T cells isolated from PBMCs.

The chain's CDR3 is CAWGQGGQPQHF. Here the CDR3 DNA reads TGTGCCTGGGGACAGGGAGGTCAGCCCCAGCATTTT. V and J are TRBV30 and TRBJ1-5, with 8 bases that match TRBD1. This CDR3 comprises 12 residues. Germline V CDR1 and CDR2: GTSNPN, SVGIG (reference sequence). Trimming at V came to 5 bases and at J to 6 bases, leaving 3 bases not matched to a gene.